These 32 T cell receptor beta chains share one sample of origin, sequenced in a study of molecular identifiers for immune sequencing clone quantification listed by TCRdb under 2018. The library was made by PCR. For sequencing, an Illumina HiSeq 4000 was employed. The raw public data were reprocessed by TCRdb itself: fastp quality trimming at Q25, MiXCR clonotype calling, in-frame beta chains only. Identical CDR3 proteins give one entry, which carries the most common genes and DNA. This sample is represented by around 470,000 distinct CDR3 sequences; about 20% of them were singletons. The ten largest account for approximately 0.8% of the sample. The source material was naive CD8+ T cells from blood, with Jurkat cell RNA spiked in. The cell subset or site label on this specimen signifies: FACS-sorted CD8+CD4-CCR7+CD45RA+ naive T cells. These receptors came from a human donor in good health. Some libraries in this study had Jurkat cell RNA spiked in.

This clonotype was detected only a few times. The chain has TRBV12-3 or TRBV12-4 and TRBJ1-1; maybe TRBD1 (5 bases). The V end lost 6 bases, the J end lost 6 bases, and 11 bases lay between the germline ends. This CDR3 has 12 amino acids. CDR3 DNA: TGTGCCAGCAGGGAGGGGACCTCTGAAGCTTTCTTT. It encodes CASREGTSEAFF.

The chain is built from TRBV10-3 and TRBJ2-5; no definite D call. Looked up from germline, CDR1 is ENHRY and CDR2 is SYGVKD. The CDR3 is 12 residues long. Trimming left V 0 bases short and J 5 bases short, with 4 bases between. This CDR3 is CAISESRETQYF. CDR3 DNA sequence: TGTGCCATCAGTGAGTCCCGGGAGACCCAGTACTTC.

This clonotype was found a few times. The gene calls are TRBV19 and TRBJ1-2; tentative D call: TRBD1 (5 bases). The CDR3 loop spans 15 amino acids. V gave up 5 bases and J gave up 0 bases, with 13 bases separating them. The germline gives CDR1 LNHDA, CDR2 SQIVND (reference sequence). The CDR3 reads CASSPRDDSNYGYTF. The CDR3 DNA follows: TGTGCCAGTAGTCCCCGGGACGACTCTAACTATGGCTACACCTTC.

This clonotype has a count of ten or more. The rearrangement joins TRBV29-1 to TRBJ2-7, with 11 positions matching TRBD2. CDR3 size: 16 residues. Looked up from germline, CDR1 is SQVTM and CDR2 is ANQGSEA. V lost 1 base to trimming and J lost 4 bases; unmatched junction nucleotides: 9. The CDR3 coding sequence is TGCAGCGTTGAAGGGGGGACTAGCGGCTGGGGGTACGAGCAGTACTTC. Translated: CSVEGGTSGWGYEQYF.

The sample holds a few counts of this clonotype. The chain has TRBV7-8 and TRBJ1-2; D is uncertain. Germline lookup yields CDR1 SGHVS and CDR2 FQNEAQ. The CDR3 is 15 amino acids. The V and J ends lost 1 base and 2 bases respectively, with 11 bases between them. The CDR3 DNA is TGTGCCAGCAGCTTAGGACGGTCCAACAACTATGGCTACACCTTC. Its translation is CASSLGRSNNYGYTF.

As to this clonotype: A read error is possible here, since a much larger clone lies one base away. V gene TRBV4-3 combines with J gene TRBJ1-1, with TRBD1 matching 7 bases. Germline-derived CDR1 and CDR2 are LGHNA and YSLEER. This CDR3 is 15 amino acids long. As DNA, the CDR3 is TGCGCCGGCAGCCAAGCTGTTCTAGGGGGCTCTGAAGCTTTCTTT. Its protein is CAGSQAVLGGSEAFF.

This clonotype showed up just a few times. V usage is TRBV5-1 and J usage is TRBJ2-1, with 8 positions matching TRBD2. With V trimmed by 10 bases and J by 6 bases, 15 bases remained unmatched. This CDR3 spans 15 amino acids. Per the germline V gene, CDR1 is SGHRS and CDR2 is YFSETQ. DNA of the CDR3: TGCGCCTCAAACGGACGGGAGGGCCCCTCCAATGAGCAGTTCTTC. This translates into CASNGREGPSNEQFF.

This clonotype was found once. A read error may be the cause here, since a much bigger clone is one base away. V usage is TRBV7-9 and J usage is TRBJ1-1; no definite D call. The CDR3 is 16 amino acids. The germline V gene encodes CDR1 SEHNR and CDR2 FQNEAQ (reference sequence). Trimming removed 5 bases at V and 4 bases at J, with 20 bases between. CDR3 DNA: TGTGCCAGCAGCCCACCGCTTTCCCCCTTGGGCACTGAAGCTTTCTTT. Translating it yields CASSPPLSPLGTEAFF.

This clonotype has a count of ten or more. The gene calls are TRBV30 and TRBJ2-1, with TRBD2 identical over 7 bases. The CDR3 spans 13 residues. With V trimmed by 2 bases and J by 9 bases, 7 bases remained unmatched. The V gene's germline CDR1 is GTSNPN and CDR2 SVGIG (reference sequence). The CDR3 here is CAWSFTSVGEQFF. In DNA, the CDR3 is TGTGCCTGGAGTTTTACTAGCGTAGGTGAGCAGTTCTTC.

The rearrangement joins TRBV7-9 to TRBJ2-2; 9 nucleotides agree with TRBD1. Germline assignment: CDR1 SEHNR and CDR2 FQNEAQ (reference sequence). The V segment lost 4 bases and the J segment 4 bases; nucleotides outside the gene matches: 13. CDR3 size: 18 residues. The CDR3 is CASSSAPGQGLITGELFF. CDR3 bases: TGTGCCAGCAGCTCAGCGCCGGGACAGGGTTTAATCACCGGGGAGCTGTTTTTT.

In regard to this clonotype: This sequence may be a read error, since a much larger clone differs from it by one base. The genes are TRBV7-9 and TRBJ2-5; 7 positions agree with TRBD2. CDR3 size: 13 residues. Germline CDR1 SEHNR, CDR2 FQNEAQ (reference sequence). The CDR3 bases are TGTGCCAGCAGCCCAAAGCGGGAAGAGACCCGGTACTTC. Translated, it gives CASSPKREETRYF.

The CDR3 DNA follows: TGTGCCAGTAGCAAAGTGATGGGGGTGCCCGAGCAGTACTTC. It is translated as CASSKVMGVPEQYF. The chain carries TRBV27 and TRBJ2-7, with D possibly being TRBD1 or TRBD2 (5 bases each). CDR3 size: 14 residues. The V gene lost 9 bases and the J gene lost 6 bases, with 21 bases spanning the gap. From germline, CDR1 is MNHEY and CDR2 SMNVEV (reference sequence).

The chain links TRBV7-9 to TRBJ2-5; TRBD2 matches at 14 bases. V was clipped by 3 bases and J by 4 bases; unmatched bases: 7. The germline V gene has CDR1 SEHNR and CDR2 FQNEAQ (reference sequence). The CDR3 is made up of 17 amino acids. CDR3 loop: CASSFGTSGRGGETQYF. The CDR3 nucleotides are TGTGCCAGCAGCTTTGGGACTAGCGGGAGAGGCGGAGAGACCCAGTACTTC.

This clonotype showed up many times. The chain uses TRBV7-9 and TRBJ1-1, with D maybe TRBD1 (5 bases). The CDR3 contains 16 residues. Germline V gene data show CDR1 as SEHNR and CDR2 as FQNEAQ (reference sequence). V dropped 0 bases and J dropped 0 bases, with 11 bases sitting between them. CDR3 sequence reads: CASSLAQGIMNTEAFF. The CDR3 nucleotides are TGTGCCAGCAGCTTAGCCCAGGGTATAATGAACACTGAAGCTTTCTTT.

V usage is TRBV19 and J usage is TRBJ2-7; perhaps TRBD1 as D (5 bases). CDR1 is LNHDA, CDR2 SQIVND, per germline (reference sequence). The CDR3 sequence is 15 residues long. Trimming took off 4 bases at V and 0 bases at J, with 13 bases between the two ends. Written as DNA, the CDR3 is TGTGCCAGTAGTACAGGGTCAAGGGTCTCCTACGAGCAGTACTTC. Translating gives CASSTGSRVSYEQYF.

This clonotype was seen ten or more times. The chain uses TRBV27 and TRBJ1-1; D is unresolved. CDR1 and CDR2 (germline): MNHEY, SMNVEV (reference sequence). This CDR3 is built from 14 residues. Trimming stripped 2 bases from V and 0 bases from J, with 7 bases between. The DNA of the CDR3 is TGTGCCAGCAGTTTAACAGCTATGAACACTGAAGCTTTCTTT. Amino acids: CASSLTAMNTEAFF.

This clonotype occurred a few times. The CDR3 nucleotides are TGTGCCAGCAGCTTAGATGGGGGGGCCCCGTGGGATACGCAGTATTTT. Protein: CASSLDGGAPWDTQYF. The chain recombines TRBV11-2 with TRBJ2-3, with D tentatively TRBD2 (7 bases). This CDR3 has 16 amino acids. Trimming left V 0 bases short and J 6 bases short, with 16 bases between. Germline V gene lookup returns CDR1 SGHAT and CDR2 FQNNGV.

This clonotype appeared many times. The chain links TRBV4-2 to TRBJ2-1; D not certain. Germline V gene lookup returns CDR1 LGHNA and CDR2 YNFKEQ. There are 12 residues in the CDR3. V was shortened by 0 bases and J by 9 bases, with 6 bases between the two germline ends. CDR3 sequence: CASSQELGEQFF. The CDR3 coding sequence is TGTGCCAGCAGCCAAGAGCTGGGTGAGCAGTTCTTC.

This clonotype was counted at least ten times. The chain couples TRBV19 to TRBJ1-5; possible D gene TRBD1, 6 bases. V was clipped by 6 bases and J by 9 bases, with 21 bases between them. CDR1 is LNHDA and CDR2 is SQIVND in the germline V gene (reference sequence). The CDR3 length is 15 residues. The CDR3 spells CASRIEDRKVWPQHF. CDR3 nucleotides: TGTGCCAGTAGAATTGAGGACAGAAAGGTATGGCCCCAGCATTTT. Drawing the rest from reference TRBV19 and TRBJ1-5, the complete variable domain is DGGITQSPKYLFRKEGQNVTLSCEQNLNHDAMYWYRQDPGQGLRLIYYSQIVNDFQKGDIAEGYSVSREKKESFPLTVTSAQKNPTAFYLCASRIEDRKVWPQHFGDGTRLSIL.

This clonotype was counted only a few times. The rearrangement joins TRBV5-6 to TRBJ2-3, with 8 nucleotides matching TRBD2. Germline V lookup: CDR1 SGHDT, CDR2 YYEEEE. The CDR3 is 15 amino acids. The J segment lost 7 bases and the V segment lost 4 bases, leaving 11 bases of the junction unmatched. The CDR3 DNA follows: TGTGCCAGCAGCCCCCTTGCCGGGGGGGGAAATACGCAGTATTTT. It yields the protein CASSPLAGGGNTQYF.

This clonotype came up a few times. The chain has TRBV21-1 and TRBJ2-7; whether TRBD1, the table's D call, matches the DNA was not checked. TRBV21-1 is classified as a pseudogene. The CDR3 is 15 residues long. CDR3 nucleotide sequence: TGTGCCAGCAGCCCCCCAGAGGGGTTTAACTACGAGCAGTACTTC. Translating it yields CASSPPEGFNYEQYF.

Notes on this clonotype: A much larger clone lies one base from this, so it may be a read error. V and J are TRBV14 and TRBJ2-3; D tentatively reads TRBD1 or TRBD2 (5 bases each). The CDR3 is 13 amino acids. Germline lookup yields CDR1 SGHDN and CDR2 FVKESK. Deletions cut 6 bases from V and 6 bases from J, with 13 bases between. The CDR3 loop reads CASSFVGDDTQYF. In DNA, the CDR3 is TGTGCCAGCAGTTTTGTCGGGGACGATACGCAGTATTTT. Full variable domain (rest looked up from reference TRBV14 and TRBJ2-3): EAGVTQFPSHSVIEKGQTVTLRCDPISGHDNLYWYRRVMGKEIKFLLHFVKESKQDESGMPNNRFLAERTGGTYSTLKVQPAELEDSGVYFCASSFVGDDTQYFGPGTRLTVL.

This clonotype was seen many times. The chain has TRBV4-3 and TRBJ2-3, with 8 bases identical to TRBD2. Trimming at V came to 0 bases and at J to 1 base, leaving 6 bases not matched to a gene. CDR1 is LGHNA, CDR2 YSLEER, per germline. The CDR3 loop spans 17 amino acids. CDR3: CASSQDRRAGGTDTQYF. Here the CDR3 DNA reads TGCGCCAGCAGCCAAGATCGGCGAGCGGGAGGCACAGATACGCAGTATTTT.

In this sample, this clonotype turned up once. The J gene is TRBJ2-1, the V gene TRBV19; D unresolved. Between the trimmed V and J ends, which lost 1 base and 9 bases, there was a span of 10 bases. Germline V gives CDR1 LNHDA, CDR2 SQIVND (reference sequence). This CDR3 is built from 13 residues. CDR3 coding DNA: TGTGCCAGTAGTATAGGGTCAGTGGTTGAGCAGTTCTTC. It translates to CASSIGSVVEQFF.

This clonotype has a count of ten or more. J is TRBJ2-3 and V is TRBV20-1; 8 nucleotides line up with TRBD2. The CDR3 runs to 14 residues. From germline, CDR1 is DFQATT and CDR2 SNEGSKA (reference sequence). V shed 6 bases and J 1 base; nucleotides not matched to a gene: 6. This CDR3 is CSAWGTRRTDTQYF. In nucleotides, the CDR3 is TGCAGTGCCTGGGGGACTAGACGCACAGATACGCAGTATTTT.

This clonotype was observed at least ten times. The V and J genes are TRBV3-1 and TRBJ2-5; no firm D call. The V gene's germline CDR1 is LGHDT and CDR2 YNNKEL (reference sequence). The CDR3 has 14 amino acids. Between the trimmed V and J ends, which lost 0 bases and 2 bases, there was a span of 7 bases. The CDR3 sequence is CASSQDVIQETQYF. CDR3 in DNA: TGTGCCAGCAGCCAAGACGTAATTCAAGAGACCCAGTACTTC.

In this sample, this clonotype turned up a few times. The CDR3 loop is CASSEARQGYNEQFF. The CDR3 DNA reads as TGTGCCAGCAGTGAAGCAAGGCAGGGGTACAATGAGCAGTTCTTC. This sequence joins TRBV2 and TRBJ2-1; D possibly corresponds to TRBD1 (6 bases). Germline V gene lookup returns CDR1 SNHLY and CDR2 FYNNEI. V dropped 0 bases and J dropped 4 bases, with 10 bases sitting between them. CDR3 length: 15 amino acids.

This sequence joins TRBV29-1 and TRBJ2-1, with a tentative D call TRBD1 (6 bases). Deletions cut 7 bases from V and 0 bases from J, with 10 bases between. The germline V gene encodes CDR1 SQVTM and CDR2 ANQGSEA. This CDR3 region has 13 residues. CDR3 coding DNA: TGCAGCGCTACAGGGTACTCCTACAATGAGCAGTTCTTC. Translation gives CSATGYSYNEQFF.

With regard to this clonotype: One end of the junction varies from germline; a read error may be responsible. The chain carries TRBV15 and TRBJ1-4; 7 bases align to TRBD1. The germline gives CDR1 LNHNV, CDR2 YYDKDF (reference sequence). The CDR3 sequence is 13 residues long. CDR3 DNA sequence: TGTGCCACCAACAGAACCCCAGGGGGTGCTAATGTTTTT. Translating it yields CATNRTPGGANVF.

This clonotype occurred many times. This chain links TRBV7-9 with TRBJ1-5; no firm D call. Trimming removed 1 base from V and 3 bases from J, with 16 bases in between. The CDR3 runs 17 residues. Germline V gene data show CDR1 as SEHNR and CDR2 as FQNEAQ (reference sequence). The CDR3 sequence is CASSLELGTKINQPQHF. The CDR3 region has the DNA TGTGCCAGCAGCTTAGAGCTGGGAACTAAGATCAATCAGCCCCAGCATTTT.

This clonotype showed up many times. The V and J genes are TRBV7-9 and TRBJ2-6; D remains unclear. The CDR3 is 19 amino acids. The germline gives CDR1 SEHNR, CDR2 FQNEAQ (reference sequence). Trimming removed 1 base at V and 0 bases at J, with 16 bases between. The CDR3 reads CASSLVYSDAGSGANVLTF. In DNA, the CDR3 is TGTGCCAGCAGCTTAGTTTACAGCGATGCCGGCTCTGGGGCCAACGTCCTGACTTTC.

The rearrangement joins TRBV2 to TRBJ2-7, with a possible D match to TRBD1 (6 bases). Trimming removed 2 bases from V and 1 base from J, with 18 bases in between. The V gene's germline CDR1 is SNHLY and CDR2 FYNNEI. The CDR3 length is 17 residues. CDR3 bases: TGTGCCAGCAGTGAACCGTCCGGGACAATATTTTCCTACGAGCAGTACTTC. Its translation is CASSEPSGTIFSYEQYF. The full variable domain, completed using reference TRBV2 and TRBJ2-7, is EPEVTQTPSHQVTQMGQEVILRCVPISNHLYFYWYRQILGQKVEFLVSFYNNEISEKSEIFDDQFSVERPDGSNFTLKIRSTKLEDSAMYFCASSEPSGTIFSYEQYFGPGTRLTVT.